Listed below are T cell receptor beta chains from one sample, sequenced in a study of spatial heterogeneity in lung cancer. From the 5' RACE reads, TCRdb called clonotypes with MiXCR, one entry per CDR3 protein. In the table there are roughly 120,000 distinct CDR3 sequences, more than 9% of which are singletons. The sequencing here drew on PBMCs, taken at follow-up. The receptors derive from a male donor with early-stage non-small cell lung cancer. The CDR3 runs from the conserved cysteine through the conserved F or W. Each record gives: V gene, D gene, J gene, clone size, CDR3 DNA, CDR3 protein. A D gene is named only where the DNA matches it firmly. Only part of the rows carry a size: once, few, many, or a class if the clone is expanded.

v_gene: TRBV29-1
d_gene: TRBD1
j_gene: TRBJ2-2
abundance: many
CDR3nt: TGCAGCGCGGGACAGGGAACAACCGGGGAGCTGTTTTTT
CDR3aa: CSAGQGTTGELFF

v_gene: TRBV20-1
d_gene: .
j_gene: TRBJ2-5
abundance: few
CDR3nt: TGCAGTGCTAGGGGGGACTTTCAAGAGACCCAGTACTTC
CDR3aa: CSARGDFQETQYF

v_gene: TRBV4-1
d_gene: .
j_gene: TRBJ1-4
abundance: .
CDR3nt: TGCGCCAGCAGCCAGACGGAGGGCGAAAAACTGTTTTTT
CDR3aa: CASSQTEGEKLFF

v_gene: TRBV7-2
d_gene: .
j_gene: TRBJ2-3
abundance: few
CDR3nt: TGTGCCAGCAGTGCCCGGAGCGGTGCGACAGATACGCAGTATTTT
CDR3aa: CASSARSGATDTQYF

v_gene: TRBV5-1
d_gene: .
j_gene: TRBJ2-7
abundance: many
CDR3nt: TGCGCCAGCAGCTGGACTGGGGACAACTACGAGCAGTACTTC
CDR3aa: CASSWTGDNYEQYF

v_gene: TRBV7-9
d_gene: .
j_gene: TRBJ1-5
abundance: .
CDR3nt: TGTGCCAGCAGCTCGTCGGGGGTTAAGGAACAGCCCCAGCATTTT
CDR3aa: CASSSSGVKEQPQHF

v_gene: TRBV20-1
d_gene: .
j_gene: TRBJ2-7
abundance: few
CDR3nt: TGCAGTGCTAGAGTCACAGGTTCCCTACGAGGGCAGTACTTC
CDR3aa: CSARVTGSLRGQYF

v_gene: TRBV10-1
d_gene: .
j_gene: TRBJ2-5
abundance: few
CDR3nt: TGCGCCAGCAGTGGAACAGCGAAAGAGACCCAGTACTTC
CDR3aa: CASSGTAKETQYF

v_gene: TRBV28
d_gene: .
j_gene: TRBJ2-3
abundance: few
CDR3nt: TGTGCCAGCAGTTTACAGGGCCCAGATACGCAGTATTTT
CDR3aa: CASSLQGPDTQYF

v_gene: TRBV5-8
d_gene: TRBD1
j_gene: TRBJ2-7
abundance: .
CDR3nt: TGTGCCAGCAGCGTACTCAGGGGGCCCGATTCCTACGAGCAGTACTTC
CDR3aa: CASSVLRGPDSYEQYF

v_gene: TRBV20-1
d_gene: .
j_gene: TRBJ2-3
abundance: few
CDR3nt: TGCAGTGCTGAAACGGGGGGCGGGACAGATACGCAGTATTTT
CDR3aa: CSAETGGGTDTQYF

v_gene: TRBV5-6
d_gene: .
j_gene: TRBJ1-5
abundance: few
CDR3nt: TGTGCCAGCAGCTTGGCCCAGCAGCCCCAGCATTTT
CDR3aa: CASSLAQQPQHF

v_gene: TRBV6-2/TRBV6-3
d_gene: TRBD1
j_gene: TRBJ2-7
abundance: few
CDR3nt: TGTGCCAGCAGGGGGACAGCTCGGGAGCAGTACTTC
CDR3aa: CASRGTAREQYF

v_gene: TRBV11-2
d_gene: .
j_gene: TRBJ1-1
abundance: many
CDR3nt: TGTGCCAGCAGCTTATTAGAGGGTTACACTGAAGCTTTCTTT
CDR3aa: CASSLLEGYTEAFF

v_gene: TRBV14
d_gene: .
j_gene: TRBJ2-1
abundance: many
CDR3nt: TGTGCCAGCAGCCCGATTTCCTCCTACAATGAGCAGTTCTTC
CDR3aa: CASSPISSYNEQFF

v_gene: TRBV7-9
d_gene: .
j_gene: TRBJ1-1
abundance: many
CDR3nt: TGTGCCAGCAGCTTAGAGGCCAGAGGCACTGAAGCTTTCTTT
CDR3aa: CASSLEARGTEAFF

v_gene: TRBV3-1
d_gene: .
j_gene: TRBJ2-3
abundance: few
CDR3nt: TGTGCCAGCAGCCAAGGGGTGGCCCTTGGTACGCAGTATTTT
CDR3aa: CASSQGVALGTQYF

v_gene: TRBV28
d_gene: TRBD1
j_gene: TRBJ2-7
abundance: many
CDR3nt: TGTGCCAGCAGTTTATGGACGGGGACAGGGGGATACGAGCAGTACTTC
CDR3aa: CASSLWTGTGGYEQYF

v_gene: TRBV12-3/TRBV12-4
d_gene: .
j_gene: TRBJ1-1
abundance: few
CDR3nt: TGTGCCAGTAGAGGGCCGAGGGCTGAAGCTTTCTTT
CDR3aa: CASRGPRAEAFF

v_gene: TRBV24-1
d_gene: .
j_gene: TRBJ2-5
abundance: few
CDR3nt: TGTGCCACCAGTGATTTGACAGGTTTTAGAATGGAGACCCAGTACTTC
CDR3aa: CATSDLTGFRMETQYF

v_gene: TRBV5-1
d_gene: .
j_gene: TRBJ1-2
abundance: .
CDR3nt: TGCGCCAGCAGCTTGGCTGGCAGGGAGTATGGCTACACCTTC
CDR3aa: CASSLAGREYGYTF

v_gene: TRBV7-2
d_gene: .
j_gene: TRBJ2-3
abundance: medium-sized
CDR3nt: TGTGCCAGCAGCCCACTGTTGGTAGGGGAAGATACGCAGTATTTT
CDR3aa: CASSPLLVGEDTQYF